This is a list of T cell receptor beta chains from one sample in a study of T cell responses to AZD1222 COVID-19 vaccine. Repertoires were generated with immunoSEQ multiplex PCR, while TCRdb's copy carries only in-frame clones and drops some. Counted here are under 110,000 clones, 70% to 90% occurring once; the ten biggest clones make up roughly 10%. The sample in question was peripheral blood, obtained 28 days after the second AZD1222 dose. All receptors come from an adult who received the AZD1222 COVID-19 vaccine. CDR3s leave out the opening cysteine and the closing phenylalanine or tryptophan. A D gene is named only where the DNA matches it firmly.

CDR3 length: 11; D gene: .; V gene: TRBV3-1/TRBV3-2; CDR3 protein: ASSQGSLYGYT
CDR3 length: 11; D gene: .; V gene: TRBV30; CDR3 protein: AWSEGWSYEQY
CDR3 length: 12; D gene: .; V gene: TRBV11-1; CDR3 protein: ASSPPQGRETQY
CDR3 length: 14; D gene: .; V gene: TRBV9; CDR3 protein: ASSVGLGGAGETQY
CDR3 length: 11; D gene: .; V gene: TRBV28; CDR3 protein: ASSLRSNEKLF
CDR3 length: 11; D gene: .; V gene: TRBV21-1; CDR3 protein: ASRETGTYEQY
CDR3 length: 10; D gene: .; V gene: TRBV3-1/TRBV3-2; CDR3 protein: ASSQDFVELY
CDR3 length: 10; D gene: .; V gene: TRBV18; CDR3 protein: ASSPSGLFRL
CDR3 length: 14; D gene: TRBD1; V gene: TRBV5-1; CDR3 protein: ASSSGTGVMNTEAF
CDR3 length: 13; D gene: TRBD2; V gene: TRBV6-2/TRBV6-3; CDR3 protein: ASSYWLAGDGEQY
CDR3 length: 11; D gene: .; V gene: TRBV19; CDR3 protein: ASSIDGTGELF
CDR3 length: 14; D gene: .; V gene: TRBV3-1/TRBV3-2; CDR3 protein: ASSQGVGAKIYGYT
CDR3 length: 11; D gene: .; V gene: TRBV4-1; CDR3 protein: ASSPGSGNTIY
CDR3 length: 13; D gene: .; V gene: TRBV11-2; CDR3 protein: ASNPGRGGTDTQY
CDR3 length: 11; D gene: .; V gene: TRBV12-3/TRBV12-4; CDR3 protein: ASSLLLYNEQF
CDR3 length: 12; D gene: .; V gene: TRBV6-4; CDR3 protein: ASSDPSCPGEQY
CDR3 length: 13; D gene: TRBD1; V gene: TRBV19; CDR3 protein: ASSPGTGVSGEQY
CDR3 length: 10; D gene: .; V gene: TRBV5-4; CDR3 protein: ASSLRGDGYT
CDR3 length: 13; D gene: TRBD1; V gene: TRBV27; CDR3 protein: ASSQAGTGSHEQY
CDR3 length: 11; D gene: .; V gene: TRBV3-1/TRBV3-2; CDR3 protein: ASSPSYQETQY
CDR3 length: 12; D gene: .; V gene: TRBV28; CDR3 protein: ASSLGGANYGYT
CDR3 length: 17; D gene: TRBD2; V gene: TRBV5-3; CDR3 protein: ARSLPGTRRPVQDNEQF
CDR3 length: 11; D gene: .; V gene: TRBV7-9; CDR3 protein: ASSLGDLYEQY
CDR3 length: 13; D gene: .; V gene: TRBV9; CDR3 protein: ASSALSGGAHGYT
CDR3 length: 12; D gene: TRBD1; V gene: TRBV7-9; CDR3 protein: ASSLGAGGAKAF
CDR3 length: 12; D gene: .; V gene: TRBV2; CDR3 protein: ASNRAYGNQPQH
CDR3 length: 12; D gene: TRBD1; V gene: TRBV10-3; CDR3 protein: ATGQGASTDTQY
CDR3 length: 14; D gene: .; V gene: TRBV19; CDR3 protein: ASRSAGDILTGELF
CDR3 length: 11; D gene: .; V gene: TRBV6-2/TRBV6-3; CDR3 protein: ASSSTYSYEQY
CDR3 length: 12; D gene: .; V gene: TRBV7-9; CDR3 protein: ASSPTSSAETQY
CDR3 length: 10; D gene: .; V gene: TRBV25-1; CDR3 protein: ASTTSPGELF